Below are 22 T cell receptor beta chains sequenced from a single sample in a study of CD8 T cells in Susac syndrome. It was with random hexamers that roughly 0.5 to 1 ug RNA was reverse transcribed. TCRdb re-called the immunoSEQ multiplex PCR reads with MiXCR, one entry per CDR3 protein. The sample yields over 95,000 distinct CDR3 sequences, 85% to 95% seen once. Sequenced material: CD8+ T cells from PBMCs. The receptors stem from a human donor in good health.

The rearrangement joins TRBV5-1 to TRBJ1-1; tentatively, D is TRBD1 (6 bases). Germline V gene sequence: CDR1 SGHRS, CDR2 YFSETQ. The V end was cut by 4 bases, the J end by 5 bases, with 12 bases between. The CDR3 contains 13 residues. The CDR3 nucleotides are TGCGCCAGCAGCGGGAAGGGGGGGACTGAAGCTTTCTTT. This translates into CASSGKGGTEAFF.

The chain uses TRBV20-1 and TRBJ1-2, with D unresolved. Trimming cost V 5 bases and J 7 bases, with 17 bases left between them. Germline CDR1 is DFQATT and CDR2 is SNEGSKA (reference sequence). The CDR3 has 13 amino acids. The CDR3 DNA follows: TGCAGTGCTCCAGAGATTTCCGGCTCTGGCTACACCTTC. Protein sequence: CSAPEISGSGYTF.

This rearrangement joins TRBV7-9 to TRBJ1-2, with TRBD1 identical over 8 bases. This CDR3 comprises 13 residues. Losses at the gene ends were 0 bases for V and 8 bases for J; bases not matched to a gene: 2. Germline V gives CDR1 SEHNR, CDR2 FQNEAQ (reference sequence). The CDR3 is CASSLADRAGYTF. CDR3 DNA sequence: TGTGCCAGCAGCTTAGCGGACAGGGCCGGCTACACCTTC.

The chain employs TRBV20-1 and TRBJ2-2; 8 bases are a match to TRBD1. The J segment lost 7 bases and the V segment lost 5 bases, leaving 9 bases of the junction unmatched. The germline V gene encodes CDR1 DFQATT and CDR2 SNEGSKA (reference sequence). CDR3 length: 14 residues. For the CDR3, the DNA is TGCAGTGCTCTAGACAGGGGTTCTCGCGGGGAGCTGTTTTTT. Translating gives CSALDRGSRGELFF.

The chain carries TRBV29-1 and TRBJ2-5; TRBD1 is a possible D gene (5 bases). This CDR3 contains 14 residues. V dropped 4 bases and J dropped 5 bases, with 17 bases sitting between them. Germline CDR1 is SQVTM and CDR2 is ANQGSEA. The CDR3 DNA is TGCAGCGTTGCCCCCCCCAGGGATCTCGAGACCCAGTACTTC. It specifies CSVAPPRDLETQYF. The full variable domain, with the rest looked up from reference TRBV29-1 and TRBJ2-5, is SAVISQKPSRDICQRGTSLTIQCQVDSQVTMMFWYRQQPGQSLTLIATANQGSEATYESGFVIDKFPISRPNLTFSTLTVSNMSPEDSSIYLCSVAPPRDLETQYFGPGTRLLVL.

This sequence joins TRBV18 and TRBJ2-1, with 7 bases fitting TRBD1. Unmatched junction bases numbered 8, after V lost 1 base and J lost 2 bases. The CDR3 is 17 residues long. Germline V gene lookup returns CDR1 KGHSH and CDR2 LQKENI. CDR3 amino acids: CASSPRVQGKTYNEQFF. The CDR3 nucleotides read TGTGCCAGCTCACCACGAGTACAGGGGAAGACCTACAATGAGCAGTTCTTC.

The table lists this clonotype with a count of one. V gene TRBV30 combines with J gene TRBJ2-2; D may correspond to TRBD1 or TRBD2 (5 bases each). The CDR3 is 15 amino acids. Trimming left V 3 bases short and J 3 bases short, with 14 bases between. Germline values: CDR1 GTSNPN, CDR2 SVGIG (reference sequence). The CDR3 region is CAWRGVLGHTGELFF. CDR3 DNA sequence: TGTGCCTGGAGGGGGGTCCTGGGCCACACCGGGGAGCTGTTTTTT.

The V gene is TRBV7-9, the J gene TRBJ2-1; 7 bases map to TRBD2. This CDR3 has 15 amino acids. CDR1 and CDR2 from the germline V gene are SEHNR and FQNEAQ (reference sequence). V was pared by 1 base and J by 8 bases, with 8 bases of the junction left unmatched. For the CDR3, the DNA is TGTGCCAGCAGCTTAGTTCTGGGAGGGCAGGATGAGCAGTTCTTC. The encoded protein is CASSLVLGGQDEQFF.

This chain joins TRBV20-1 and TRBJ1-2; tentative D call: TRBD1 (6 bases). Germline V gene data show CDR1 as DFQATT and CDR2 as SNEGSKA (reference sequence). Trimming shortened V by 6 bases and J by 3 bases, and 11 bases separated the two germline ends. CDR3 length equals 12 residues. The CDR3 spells CSADNRDYGYTF. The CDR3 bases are TGCAGTGCCGATAACAGGGACTATGGCTACACCTTC.

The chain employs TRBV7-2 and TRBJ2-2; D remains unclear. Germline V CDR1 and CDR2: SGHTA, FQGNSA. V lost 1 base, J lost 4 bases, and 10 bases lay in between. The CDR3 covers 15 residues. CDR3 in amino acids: CASSLGRVGTGELFF. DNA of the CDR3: TGTGCCAGCAGCTTAGGAAGGGTCGGCACCGGGGAGCTGTTTTTT.

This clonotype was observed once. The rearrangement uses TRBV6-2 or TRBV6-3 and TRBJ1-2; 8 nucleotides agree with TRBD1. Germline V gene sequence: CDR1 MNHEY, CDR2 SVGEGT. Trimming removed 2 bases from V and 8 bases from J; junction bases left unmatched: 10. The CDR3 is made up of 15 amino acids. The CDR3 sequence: CASSYQGAPGRGYTF. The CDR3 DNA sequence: TGTGCCAGCAGTTACCAGGGGGCCCCGGGCAGGGGCTACACCTTC.

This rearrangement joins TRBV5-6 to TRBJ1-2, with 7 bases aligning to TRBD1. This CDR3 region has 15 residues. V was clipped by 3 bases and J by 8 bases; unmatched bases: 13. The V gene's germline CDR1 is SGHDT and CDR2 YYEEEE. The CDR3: CASSYGTVNSGGYTF. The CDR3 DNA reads TGTGCCAGCAGCTATGGGACAGTAAATTCGGGGGGCTACACCTTC.

For the CDR3, the DNA is TGTGCCAGCAGCGGAGGTCCGTCTCAAGAGACCCAGTACTTC. The encoded protein is CASSGGPSQETQYF. The genes are TRBV11-1 and TRBJ2-5; D is possibly TRBD2 (5 bases). Per germline, CDR1 SGHAT and CDR2 FQDESV (reference sequence). With 5 bases removed from V and 2 bases from J, the gap between germline ends came to 12 bases. This CDR3 region has 14 residues.

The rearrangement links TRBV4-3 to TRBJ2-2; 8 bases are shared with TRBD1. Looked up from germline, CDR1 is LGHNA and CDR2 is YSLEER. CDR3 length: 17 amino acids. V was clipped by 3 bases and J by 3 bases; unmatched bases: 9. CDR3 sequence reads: CASSQNPGGADTGELFF. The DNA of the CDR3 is TGCGCCAGCAGCCAGAACCCAGGGGGCGCGGACACCGGGGAGCTGTTTTTT.

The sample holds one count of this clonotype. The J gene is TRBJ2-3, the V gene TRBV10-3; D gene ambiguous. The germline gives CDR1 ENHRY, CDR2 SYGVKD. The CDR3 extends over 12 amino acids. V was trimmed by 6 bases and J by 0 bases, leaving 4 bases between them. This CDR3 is CAIRGSTDTQYF. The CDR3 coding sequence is TGTGCCATCAGGGGCAGCACAGATACGCAGTATTTT.

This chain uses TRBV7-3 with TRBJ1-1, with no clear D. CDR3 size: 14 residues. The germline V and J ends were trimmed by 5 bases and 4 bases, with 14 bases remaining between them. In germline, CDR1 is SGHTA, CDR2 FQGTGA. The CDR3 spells CASSLGRGGTEAFF. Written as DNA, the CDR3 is TGTGCCAGCAGCCTTGGACGGGGAGGCACTGAAGCTTTCTTT.

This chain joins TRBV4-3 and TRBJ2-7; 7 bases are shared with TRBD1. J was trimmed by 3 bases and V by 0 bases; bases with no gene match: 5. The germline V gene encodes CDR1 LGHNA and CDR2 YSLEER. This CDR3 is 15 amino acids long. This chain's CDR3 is CASSQEIPGGYEQYF. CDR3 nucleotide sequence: TGCGCCAGCAGCCAAGAAATCCCAGGGGGCTACGAGCAGTACTTC.

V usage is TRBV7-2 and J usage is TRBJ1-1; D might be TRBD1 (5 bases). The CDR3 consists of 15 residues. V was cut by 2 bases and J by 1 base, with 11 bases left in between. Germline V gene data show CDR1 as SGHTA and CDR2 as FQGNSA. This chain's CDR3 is CASSLQGRTNTEAFF. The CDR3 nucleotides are TGTGCCAGCAGCTTACAGGGCAGGACGAACACTGAAGCTTTCTTT.

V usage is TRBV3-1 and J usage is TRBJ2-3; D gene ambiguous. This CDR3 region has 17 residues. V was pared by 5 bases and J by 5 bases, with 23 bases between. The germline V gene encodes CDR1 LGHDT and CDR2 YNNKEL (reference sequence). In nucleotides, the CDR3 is TGTGCCAGCAGCGTATCCGCTCCCATTTGTCATCAAGATACGCAGTATTTT. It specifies CASSVSAPICHQDTQYF.

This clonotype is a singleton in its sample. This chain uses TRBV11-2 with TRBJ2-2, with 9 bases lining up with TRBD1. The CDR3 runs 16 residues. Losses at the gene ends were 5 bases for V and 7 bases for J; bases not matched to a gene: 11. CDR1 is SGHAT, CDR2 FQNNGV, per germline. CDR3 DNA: TGTGCCAGCAGCGTTCTACAGGGGGCGCGTAGCGGGGAGCTGTTTTTT. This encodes CASSVLQGARSGELFF. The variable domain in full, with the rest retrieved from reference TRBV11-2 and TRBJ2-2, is EAGVAQSPRYKIIEKRQSVAFWCNPISGHATLYWYQQILGQGPKLLIQFQNNGVVDDSQLPKDRFSAERLKGVDSTLKIQPAKLEDSAVYLCASSVLQGARSGELFFGEGSRLTVL.

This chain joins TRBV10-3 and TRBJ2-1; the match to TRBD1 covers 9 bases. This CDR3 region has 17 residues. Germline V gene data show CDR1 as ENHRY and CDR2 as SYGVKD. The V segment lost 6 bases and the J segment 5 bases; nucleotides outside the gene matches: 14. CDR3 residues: CAIRKATGQGRDNEQFF. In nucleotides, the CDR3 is TGTGCCATCAGAAAAGCCACGGGACAGGGTCGAGACAATGAGCAGTTCTTC.

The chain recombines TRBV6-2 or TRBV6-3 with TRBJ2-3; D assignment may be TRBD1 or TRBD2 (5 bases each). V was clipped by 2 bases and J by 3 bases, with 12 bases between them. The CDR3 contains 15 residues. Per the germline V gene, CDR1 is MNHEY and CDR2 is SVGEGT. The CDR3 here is CASSYEGRVTDTQYF. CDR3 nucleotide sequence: TGTGCCAGCAGTTACGAGGGGCGAGTTACAGATACGCAGTATTTT.